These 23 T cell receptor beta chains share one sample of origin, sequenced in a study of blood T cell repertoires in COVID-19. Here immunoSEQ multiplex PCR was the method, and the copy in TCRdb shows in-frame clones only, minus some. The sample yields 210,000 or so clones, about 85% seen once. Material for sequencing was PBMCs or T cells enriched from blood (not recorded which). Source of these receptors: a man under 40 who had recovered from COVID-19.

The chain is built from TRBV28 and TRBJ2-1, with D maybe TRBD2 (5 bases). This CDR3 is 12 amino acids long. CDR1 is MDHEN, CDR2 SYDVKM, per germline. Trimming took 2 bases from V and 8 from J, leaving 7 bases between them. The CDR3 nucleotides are TGTGCCAGCAGTTTACTCGGGGATGAGCAGTTCTTC. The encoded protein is CASSLLGDEQFF.

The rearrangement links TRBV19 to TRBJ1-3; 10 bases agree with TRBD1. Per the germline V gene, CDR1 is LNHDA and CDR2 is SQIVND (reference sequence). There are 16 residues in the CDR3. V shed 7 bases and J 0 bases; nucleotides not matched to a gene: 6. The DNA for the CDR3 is TGTGCCAGTACTAGGACAGGGGGTTACTCTGGAAACACCATATATTTT. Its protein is CASTRTGGYSGNTIYF.

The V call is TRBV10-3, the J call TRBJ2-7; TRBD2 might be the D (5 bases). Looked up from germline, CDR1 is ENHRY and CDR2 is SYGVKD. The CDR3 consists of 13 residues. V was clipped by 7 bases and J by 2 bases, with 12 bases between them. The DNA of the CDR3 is TGTGCCATCATGAGGACGGGAACCTACGAGCAGTACTTC. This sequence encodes CAIMRTGTYEQYF.

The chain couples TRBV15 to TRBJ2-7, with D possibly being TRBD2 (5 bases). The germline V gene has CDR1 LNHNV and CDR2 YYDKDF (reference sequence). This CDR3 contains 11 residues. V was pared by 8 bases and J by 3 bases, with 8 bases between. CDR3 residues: CATVGLYEQYF. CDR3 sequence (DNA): TGTGCCACCGTAGGACTCTACGAGCAGTACTTC.

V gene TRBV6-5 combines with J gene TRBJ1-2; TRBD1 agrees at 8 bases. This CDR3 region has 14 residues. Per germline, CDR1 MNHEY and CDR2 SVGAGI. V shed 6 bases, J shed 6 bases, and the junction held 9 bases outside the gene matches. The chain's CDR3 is CASRDSGGSDGYTF. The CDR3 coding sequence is TGTGCCAGCAGGGATTCAGGGGGCTCAGATGGCTACACCTTC.

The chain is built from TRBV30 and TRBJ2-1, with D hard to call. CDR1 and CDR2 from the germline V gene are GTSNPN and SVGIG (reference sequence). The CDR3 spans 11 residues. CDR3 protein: CATAEYNEQFF. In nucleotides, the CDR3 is TGTGCTACGGCGGAGTACAATGAGCAGTTCTTC.

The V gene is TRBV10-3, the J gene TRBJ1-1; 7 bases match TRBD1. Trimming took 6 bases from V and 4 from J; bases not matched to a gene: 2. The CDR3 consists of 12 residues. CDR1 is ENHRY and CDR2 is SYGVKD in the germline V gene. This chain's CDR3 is CAISNRGTEAFF. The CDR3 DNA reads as TGTGCCATCAGCAACAGGGGCACTGAAGCTTTCTTT.

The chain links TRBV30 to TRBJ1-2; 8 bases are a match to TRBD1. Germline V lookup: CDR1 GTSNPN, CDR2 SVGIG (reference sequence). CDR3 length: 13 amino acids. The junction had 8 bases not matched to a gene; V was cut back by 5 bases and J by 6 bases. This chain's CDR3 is CAWPSGGRNGYTF. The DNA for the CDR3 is TGTGCCTGGCCCTCAGGGGGCCGGAATGGCTACACCTTC. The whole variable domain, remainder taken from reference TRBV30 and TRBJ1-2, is SQTIHQWPATLVQPVGSPLSLECTVEGTSNPNLYWYRQAAGRGLQLLFYSVGIGQISSEVPQNLSASRPQDRQFILSSKKLLLSDSGFYLCAWPSGGRNGYTFGSGTRLTVV.

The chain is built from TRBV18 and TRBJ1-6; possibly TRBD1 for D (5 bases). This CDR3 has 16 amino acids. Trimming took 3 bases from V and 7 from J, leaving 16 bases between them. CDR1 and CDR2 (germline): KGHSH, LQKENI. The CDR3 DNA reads TGTGCCAGCTCACCGAATCAGGGTCTTGGGAATTCACCCCTCCACTTT. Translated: CASSPNQGLGNSPLHF.

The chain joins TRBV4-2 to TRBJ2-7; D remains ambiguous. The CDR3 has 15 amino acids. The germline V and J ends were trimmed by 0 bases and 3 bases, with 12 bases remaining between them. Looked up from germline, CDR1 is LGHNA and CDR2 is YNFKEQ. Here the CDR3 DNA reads TGTGCCAGCAGCCAAGATGAATCCCCAGGCTACGAGCAGTACTTC. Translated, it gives CASSQDESPGYEQYF.

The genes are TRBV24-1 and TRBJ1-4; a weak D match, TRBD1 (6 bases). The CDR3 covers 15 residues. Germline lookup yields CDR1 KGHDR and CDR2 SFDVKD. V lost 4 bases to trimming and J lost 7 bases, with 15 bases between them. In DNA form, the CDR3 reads TGTGCCACCAGTGACCCCGGACAGAATCGTGAAAAACTGTTTTTT. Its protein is CATSDPGQNREKLFF.

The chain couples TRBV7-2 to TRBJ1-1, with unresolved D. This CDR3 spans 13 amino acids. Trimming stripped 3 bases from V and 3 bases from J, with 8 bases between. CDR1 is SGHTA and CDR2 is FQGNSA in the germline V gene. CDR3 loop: CASSLVSDTEAFF. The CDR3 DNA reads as TGTGCCAGCAGCTTGGTCAGCGACACTGAAGCTTTCTTT. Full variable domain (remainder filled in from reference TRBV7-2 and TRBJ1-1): GAGVSQSPSNKVTEKGKDVELRCDPISGHTALYWYRQSLGQGLEFLIYFQGNSAPDKSGLPSDRFSAERTGGSVSTLTIQRTQQEDSAVYLCASSLVSDTEAFFGQGTRLTVV.

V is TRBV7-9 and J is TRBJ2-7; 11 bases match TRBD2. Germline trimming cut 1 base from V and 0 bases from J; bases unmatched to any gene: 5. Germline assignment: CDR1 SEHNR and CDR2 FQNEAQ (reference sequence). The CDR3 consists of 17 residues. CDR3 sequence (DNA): TGTGCCAGCAGCTTAGTTGCCGGGACTAGCGGCTCCTACGAGCAGTACTTC. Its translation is CASSLVAGTSGSYEQYF.

The CDR3 region is CAWSYEAYGYTF. CDR3 DNA sequence: TGTGCCTGGAGTTACGAAGCCTATGGCTACACCTTC. The chain recombines TRBV30 with TRBJ1-2, with D unresolved. Trimming took 2 bases from V and 4 from J, leaving 8 bases between them. The CDR3 is 12 amino acids. The germline gives CDR1 GTSNPN, CDR2 SVGIG (reference sequence).

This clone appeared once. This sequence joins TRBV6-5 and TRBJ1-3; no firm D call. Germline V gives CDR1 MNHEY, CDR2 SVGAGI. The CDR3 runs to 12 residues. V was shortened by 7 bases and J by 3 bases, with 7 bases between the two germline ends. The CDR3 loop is CASNRGGNTIYF. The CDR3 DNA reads TGTGCCAGCAATCGAGGTGGAAACACCATATATTTT.

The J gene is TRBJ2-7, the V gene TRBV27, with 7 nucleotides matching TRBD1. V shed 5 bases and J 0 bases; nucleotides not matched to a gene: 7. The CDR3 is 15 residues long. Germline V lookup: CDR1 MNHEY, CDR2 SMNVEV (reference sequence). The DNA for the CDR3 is TGTGCCAGCAGTATATTGGGGACAGACTCCTACGAGCAGTACTTC. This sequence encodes CASSILGTDSYEQYF.

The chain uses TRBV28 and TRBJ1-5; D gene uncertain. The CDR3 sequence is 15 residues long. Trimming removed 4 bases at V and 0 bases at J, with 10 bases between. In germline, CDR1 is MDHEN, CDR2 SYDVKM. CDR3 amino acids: CASSSGDLSNQPQHF. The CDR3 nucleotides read TGTGCCAGCAGTTCCGGAGATCTTAGCAATCAGCCCCAGCATTTT. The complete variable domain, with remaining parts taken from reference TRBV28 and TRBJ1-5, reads DVKVTQSSRYLVKRTGEKVFLECVQDMDHENMFWYRQDPGLGLRLIYFSYDVKMKEKGDIPEGYSVSREKKERFSLILESASTNQTSMYLCASSSGDLSNQPQHFGDGTRLSIL.

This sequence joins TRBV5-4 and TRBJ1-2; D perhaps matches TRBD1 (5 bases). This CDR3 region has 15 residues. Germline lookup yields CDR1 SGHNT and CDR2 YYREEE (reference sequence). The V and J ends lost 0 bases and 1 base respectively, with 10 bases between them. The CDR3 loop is CASSLGGVFNYGYTF. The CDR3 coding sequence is TGTGCCAGCAGCTTGGGGGGGGTATTTAACTATGGCTACACCTTC.

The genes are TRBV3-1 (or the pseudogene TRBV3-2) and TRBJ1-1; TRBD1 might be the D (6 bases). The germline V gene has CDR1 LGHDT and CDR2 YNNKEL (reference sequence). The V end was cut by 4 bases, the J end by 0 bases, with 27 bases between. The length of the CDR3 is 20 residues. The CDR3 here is CASSPEGARLGGIMNTEAFF. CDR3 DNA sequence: TGTGCCAGCAGCCCAGAAGGCGCGCGATTAGGGGGAATAATGAACACTGAAGCTTTCTTT.

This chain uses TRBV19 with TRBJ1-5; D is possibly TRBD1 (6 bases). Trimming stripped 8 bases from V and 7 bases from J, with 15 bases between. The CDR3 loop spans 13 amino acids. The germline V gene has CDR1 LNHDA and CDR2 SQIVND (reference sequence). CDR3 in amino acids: CASSPGVEQPQHF. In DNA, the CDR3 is TGTGCCAGTTCCCCAGGGGTGGAACAGCCCCAGCATTTT. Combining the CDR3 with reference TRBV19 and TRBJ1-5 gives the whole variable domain DGGITQSPKYLFRKEGQNVTLSCEQNLNHDAMYWYRQDPGQGLRLIYYSQIVNDFQKGDIAEGYSVSREKKESFPLTVTSAQKNPTAFYLCASSPGVEQPQHFGDGTRLSIL.

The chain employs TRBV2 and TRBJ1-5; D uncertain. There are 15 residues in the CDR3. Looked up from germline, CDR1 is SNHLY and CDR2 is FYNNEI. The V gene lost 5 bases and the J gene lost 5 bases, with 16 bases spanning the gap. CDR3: CASSRGIPRDQPQHF. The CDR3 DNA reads TGTGCCAGCAGTCGCGGTATCCCGCGGGATCAGCCCCAGCATTTT.

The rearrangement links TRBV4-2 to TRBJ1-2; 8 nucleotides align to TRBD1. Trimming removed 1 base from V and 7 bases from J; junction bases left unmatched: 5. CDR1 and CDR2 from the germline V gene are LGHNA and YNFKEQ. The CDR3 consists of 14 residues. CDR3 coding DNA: TGTGCCAGCAGCCAAGCGGACAGGGAAGGTGGCTACACCTTC. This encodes CASSQADREGGYTF.

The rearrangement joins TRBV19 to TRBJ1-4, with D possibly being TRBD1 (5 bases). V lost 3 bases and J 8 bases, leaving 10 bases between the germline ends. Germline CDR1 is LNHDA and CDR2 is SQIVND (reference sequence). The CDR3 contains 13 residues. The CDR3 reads CASSMWGDEKLFF. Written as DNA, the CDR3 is TGTGCCAGTAGTATGTGGGGGGACGAAAAACTGTTTTTT.